This T cell receptor beta chain was recovered during a study of early T cells in non-severe SARS-CoV-2 infection. On the study more broadly: The input, bulk RNA from unsorted whole blood, was sequenced, and chains were unpaired.

The CDR3 consists of 18 residues. In germline, CDR1 is ENHRY, CDR2 SYGVKD. Unmatched junction bases numbered 19, after V lost 5 bases and J lost 5 bases. Unique molecular identifiers were added to individual cDNA molecules. TCRdb processed the 5' RACE reads anew with MiXCR; each CDR3 protein has one entry. The table lists over 50,000 distinct CDR3 sequences, about 9.9% of them singletons. This clonotype was obtained from an adult who was a healthcare worker with PCR-confirmed SARS-CoV-2 infection or an uninfected control (not recorded which). J is TRBJ2-5 and V is TRBV10-3; 8 bases agree with TRBD1. Sample: whole blood. The CDR3 sequence is CAISSGQGSRLLGETQYF. DNA of the CDR3: TGTGCCATCAGTTCCGGACAGGGATCTCGGCTCCTCGGGGAGACCCAGTACTTC.